This passage covers 29 T cell receptor beta chains from one sample sequenced in a study of T-cell memory formation after mild COVID-19. One entry per CDR3 protein results from TCRdb running MiXCR on the 5' RACE reads. The sample consists of some 350,000 distinct CDR3 sequences, under 15% of them appearing once. The source material was PBMCs or a T cell subset sorted from them (not recorded which). Receptor source: a man aged 18 to 35 who had mild COVID-19 (a few samples of this study predate the infection). Cell type and time point are not known.

The chain is built from TRBV4-2 and TRBJ2-7; weak D call: TRBD1 (6 bases). Germline CDR1 LGHNA, CDR2 YNFKEQ. V dropped 4 bases and J dropped 3 bases, with 16 bases sitting between them. The CDR3 has 15 amino acids. CDR3 loop: CASSPRQDGIYEQYF. The CDR3 DNA is TGTGCCAGCAGCCCCCGACAGGATGGGATCTACGAGCAGTACTTC.

The CDR3 bases are TGCGCCAGCAGACAGGGCCCCCTATCCCTCTACGAGCAGTACTTC. Its protein product is CASRQGPLSLYEQYF. The rearrangement uses TRBV10-2 and TRBJ2-7, with D possibly matching TRBD1 (6 bases). Germline CDR1 reads WSHSY; CDR2 reads SAAADI. The CDR3 is 15 amino acids. V lost 6 bases and J 3 bases, leaving 18 bases between the germline ends.

This clonotype has only a few counts. This rearrangement joins TRBV12-3 or TRBV12-4 to TRBJ2-7, with 11 nucleotides matching TRBD2. The CDR3 has 15 residues. After removal of 6 bases from V and 7 bases from J, the junction contained 11 bases not matched to a gene. The CDR3 coding sequence is TGTGCCAGCAGCCAGGGACTAGCGGCCATCCTTGAGCAGTACTTC. It encodes CASSQGLAAILEQYF.

The chain couples TRBV7-8 to TRBJ2-3, with 11 nucleotides matching TRBD2. This CDR3 has 15 amino acids. The germline CDR1 and CDR2 sequences are SGHVS and FQNEAQ. Trimming cost V 5 bases and J 3 bases; bases outside gene matches: 4. The CDR3 DNA is TGTGCCAGCAGCACCATAGCGGGGGGGACAGATACGCAGTATTTT. This translates into CASSTIAGGTDTQYF.

CDR3 DNA sequence: TGCAGTGCTAGAGACCCCCGACAGGGGAATTCACCCCTCCACTTT. It translates to CSARDPRQGNSPLHF. The chain is built from TRBV20-1 and TRBJ1-6; 8 bases are shared with TRBD1. The CDR3 has 15 residues. The germline V gene has CDR1 DFQATT and CDR2 SNEGSKA (reference sequence). The V segment lost 0 bases and the J segment 7 bases; nucleotides outside the gene matches: 5.

The V call is TRBV24-1, the J call TRBJ2-1, with 8 bases identical to TRBD2. J gave up 5 bases and V 1 base, and 3 bases lay outside the gene matches. Germline values: CDR1 KGHDR, CDR2 SFDVKD. This CDR3 spans 15 amino acids. CDR3 in amino acids: CATSDFSSGHNEQFF. The CDR3 DNA reads TGTGCCACCAGTGATTTTTCTAGCGGGCACAATGAGCAGTTCTTC.

This rearrangement joins TRBV9 to TRBJ2-1, with 7 bases that match TRBD2. Per germline, CDR1 SGDLS and CDR2 YYNGEE. The J segment lost 5 bases and the V segment lost 0 bases, leaving 8 bases of the junction unmatched. CDR3 length equals 16 residues. The DNA of the CDR3 is TGTGCCAGCAGCGTAGCTCCTAGCGGAGGAAACAATGAGCAGTTCTTC. This sequence encodes CASSVAPSGGNNEQFF.

This clonotype was detected only a few times. This chain links TRBV10-3 with TRBJ2-3; D perhaps matches TRBD2 (6 bases). Trimming pared 4 bases from V and 2 bases from J, leaving 10 bases between. The CDR3 runs 14 residues. Per germline, CDR1 ENHRY and CDR2 SYGVKD. The CDR3 sequence is CAISGGVHTDTQYF. CDR3 nucleotide sequence: TGTGCCATCAGTGGCGGGGTTCACACAGATACGCAGTATTTT.

The sample holds a few counts of this clonotype. The chain uses TRBV24-1 and TRBJ1-5; no reliable D call. The CDR3 is made up of 13 amino acids. Germline V CDR1 and CDR2: KGHDR, SFDVKD. Trimming took off 5 bases at V and 2 bases at J, with 6 bases between the two ends. CDR3 amino acids: CATSVIGNQPQHF. The CDR3 DNA reads as TGTGCCACCAGTGTGATAGGCAATCAGCCCCAGCATTTT.

The chain joins TRBV7-2 to TRBJ1-5; no reliable D call. Germline V lookup: CDR1 SGHTA, CDR2 FQGNSA. The CDR3 has 14 residues. V lost 5 bases to trimming and J lost 5 bases, with 13 bases between them. CDR3 sequence (DNA): TGTGCCAGCAGCCTCGGGCCCGAATATCAGCCCCAGCATTTT. It encodes CASSLGPEYQPQHF. Based on the CDR3 plus reference TRBV7-2 and TRBJ1-5, the full variable domain is GAGVSQSPSNKVTEKGKDVELRCDPISGHTALYWYRQSLGQGLEFLIYFQGNSAPDKSGLPSDRFSAERTGGSVSTLTIQRTQQEDSAVYLCASSLGPEYQPQHFGDGTRLSIL.

The V call is TRBV6-2 or TRBV6-3, the J call TRBJ2-7, with D hard to call. The CDR3 length is 14 residues. Trimming removed 5 bases at V and 0 bases at J, with 11 bases between. Germline CDR1 is MNHEY and CDR2 is SVGEGT. The CDR3 sequence is CASSPVRSSYEQYF. The CDR3 nucleotides are TGTGCCAGCAGTCCGGTCAGGAGCTCCTACGAGCAGTACTTC.

The rearrangement uses TRBV28 and TRBJ1-1, with a tentative D call TRBD1 (5 bases). This CDR3 contains 12 residues. The V gene lost 6 bases and the J gene lost 8 bases, with 13 bases spanning the gap. Germline V gives CDR1 MDHEN, CDR2 SYDVKM. CDR3 DNA: TGTGCCAGCAGCCCCAGCTCAGGGGAAGCTTTCTTT. Amino acids: CASSPSSGEAFF.

J is TRBJ1-2 and V is TRBV5-5; tentative D call: TRBD1 (5 bases). Deletions cut 3 bases from V and 4 bases from J, with 10 bases between. The CDR3 has 13 residues. Germline loops: CDR1 SGHKS, CDR2 YYEKEE (reference sequence). The CDR3 loop is CASSWTGGYGYTF. The CDR3 bases are TGTGCCAGCAGCTGGACGGGGGGCTATGGCTACACCTTC.

This clonotype appeared a few times. The CDR3 DNA sequence: TGCGCCAGCAGCTTGGCCAACGAGTGGGGAGAGACCCAGTACTTC. Residues: CASSLANEWGETQYF. The J gene is TRBJ2-5, the V gene TRBV5-1; D call uncertain. The CDR3 consists of 15 residues. CDR1 is SGHRS and CDR2 is YFSETQ in the germline V gene. V lost 0 bases and J 4 bases, leaving 13 bases between the germline ends.

The chain couples TRBV4-3 to TRBJ1-2; the match to TRBD1 covers 7 bases. V trimming: 0 bases; J trimming: 8 bases; junction bases outside the gene matches: 9. The V gene's germline CDR1 is LGHNA and CDR2 YSLEER. The CDR3 contains 15 residues. The CDR3 is CASSQDRGRGEGYTF. In DNA, the CDR3 is TGCGCCAGCAGCCAAGATCGGGGCAGGGGGGAAGGCTACACCTTC.

This clonotype was detected only a few times. The gene calls are TRBV5-1 and TRBJ1-2, with D possibly being TRBD1 (5 bases). The CDR3 is 16 residues long. Trimming left V 3 bases short and J 1 base short, with 16 bases between. Germline loops: CDR1 SGHRS, CDR2 YFSETQ. Here the CDR3 DNA reads TGCGCCAGCAGCTGGCACCGGGACGAGGGTAACTATGGCTACACCTTC. Translating it yields CASSWHRDEGNYGYTF.

This chain joins TRBV7-6 and TRBJ2-2; D is unclear. Germline CDR1 and CDR2: SGHVS and FNYEAQ. The CDR3 is made up of 16 amino acids. Trimming pared 5 bases from V and 0 bases from J, leaving 13 bases between. The CDR3 DNA reads as TGTGCCAGCAGCGTAACCTTGGCCTCGAACACCGGGGAGCTGTTTTTT. It encodes CASSVTLASNTGELFF.

In its sample, this clonotype was seen a few times. This sequence joins TRBV6-5 and TRBJ1-1; D perhaps matches TRBD1 (5 bases). The germline V gene has CDR1 MNHEY and CDR2 SVGAGI. This CDR3 contains 14 residues. V lost 0 bases and J lost 4, with 9 bases in between. CDR3 DNA sequence: TGTGCCAGCAGTTACTCCCCCGGGGGCACTGAAGCTTTCTTT. As protein: CASSYSPGGTEAFF.

This chain links TRBV4-2 with TRBJ1-2, with D unclear. With 0 bases removed from V and 4 bases from J, the gap between germline ends came to 12 bases. Germline V CDR1 and CDR2: LGHNA, YNFKEQ. The CDR3 runs 15 residues. The CDR3 protein is CASSQDTDWGYGYTF. The CDR3 bases are TGTGCCAGCAGCCAAGATACAGATTGGGGCTATGGCTACACCTTC.

The chain combines TRBV30 with TRBJ2-3, with TRBD2 matching 15 bases. V lost 4 bases to trimming and J lost 4 bases; unmatched junction nucleotides: 15. CDR3 length: 19 residues. Germline CDR1 is GTSNPN and CDR2 is SVGIG (reference sequence). The CDR3 reads CAWITSWTSGGAEADTQYF. The CDR3, as DNA: TGTGCCTGGATAACGTCCTGGACTAGCGGGGGGGCTGAGGCAGATACGCAGTATTTT.

This clonotype has ten or more counts. CDR3 DNA sequence: TGTGCCAGTGCAGAACAGGGGGTCACTTCACCCCTCCACTTT. It specifies CASAEQGVTSPLHF. The chain joins TRBV7-3 to TRBJ1-6; TRBD1 matches at 8 bases. Germline V CDR1 and CDR2: SGHTA, FQGTGA. The CDR3 extends over 14 amino acids. After removal of 9 bases from V and 9 bases from J, the junction contained 10 bases not matched to a gene.

This clonotype was seen a handful of times. The rearrangement joins TRBV27 to TRBJ2-5; D is tentatively TRBD1 or TRBD2 (6 bases each). This CDR3 region has 14 residues. Germline CDR1 and CDR2: MNHEY and SMNVEV (reference sequence). With 3 bases removed from V and 4 bases from J, the gap between germline ends came to 12 bases. The CDR3 DNA reads as TGTGCCAGCAGTTTCCCGGGGGCTGGAGAGACCCAGTACTTC. It encodes CASSFPGAGETQYF.

This clonotype was counted ten times or more. Here the CDR3 DNA reads TGTGCCAGCAGCCAAGGGAATCTTCCGGGAGGGGAAGAGACCCAGTACTTC. It encodes CASSQGNLPGGEETQYF. This rearrangement joins TRBV14 to TRBJ2-5; 8 bases agree with TRBD2. Germline CDR1 SGHDN, CDR2 FVKESK. The CDR3 runs 17 residues. The trim removed 1 base at V and 3 bases at J, leaving 10 bases unmatched.

The V and J genes are TRBV20-1 and TRBJ1-5, with a tentative D call TRBD1 (5 bases). Germline V CDR1 and CDR2: DFQATT, SNEGSKA (reference sequence). The CDR3 has 15 residues. Trimming cost V 0 bases and J 4 bases, with 13 bases left between them. In DNA form, the CDR3 reads TGCAGTGCTAGAGAGGAAGGCCAGGGAAATCAGCCCCAGCATTTT. This sequence encodes CSAREEGQGNQPQHF.

This rearrangement joins TRBV11-3 to TRBJ2-1, with D perhaps given as TRBD1 or TRBD2 (6 bases each). Germline V CDR1 and CDR2: SGHNT, YENEEA. Trimming took off 5 bases at V and 6 bases at J, with 14 bases between the two ends. The CDR3 runs to 14 residues. Here the CDR3 DNA reads TGTGCCAGCAGCCTCCGGGGGCCACCCAATGAGCAGTTCTTC. This sequence encodes CASSLRGPPNEQFF.

This sequence joins TRBV3-1 and TRBJ2-3; the D call may be TRBD1 or TRBD2 (5 bases each). Trimming shortened V by 0 bases and J by 5 bases, and 12 bases separated the two germline ends. CDR3 length: 15 amino acids. Germline-derived CDR1 and CDR2 are LGHDT and YNNKEL (reference sequence). Written as DNA, the CDR3 is TGTGCCAGCAGCCAAGATTGGGGGTCGGGAGATACGCAGTATTTT. Translation gives CASSQDWGSGDTQYF.

This clonotype was seen a few times. This chain uses TRBV29-1 with TRBJ2-3; D perhaps matches TRBD1 (5 bases). Germline V gene sequence: CDR1 SQVTM, CDR2 ANQGSEA. This CDR3 has 13 residues. V shed 5 bases and J shed 2 bases, with 11 bases lying between them. CDR3 nucleotides: TGCAGCGTTAAACAGGCCCTCACAGATACGCAGTATTTT. Translated, it gives CSVKQALTDTQYF.

In this sample, this clonotype turned up once. The chain carries TRBV12-3 or TRBV12-4 and TRBJ1-5, with D perhaps matching TRBD1 (6 bases). V was pared by 6 bases and J by 8 bases, with 14 bases between. This CDR3 has 13 amino acids. For the CDR3, the DNA is TGTGCCAGCAGGCGCCGACAGGATAAGCCCCAGCATTTT. Encoded protein: CASRRRQDKPQHF.

In this sample, this clonotype turned up many times. The rearrangement joins TRBV9 to TRBJ1-2; D may be TRBD1 (6 bases). The germline gives CDR1 SGDLS, CDR2 YYNGEE. Trimming left V 2 bases short and J 2 bases short, with 7 bases between. The CDR3 length is 13 residues. The CDR3 region is CASSVQGNYGYTF. DNA for the CDR3: TGTGCCAGCAGCGTTCAGGGGAACTATGGCTACACCTTC.